The next 30 T cell receptor beta chains were all read from a single sample in a study of CD8+ T cells in alopecia areata. RNA was isolated and reverse transcribed to cDNA, the sequencing template. The method was immunoSEQ multiplex PCR; TCRdb's version includes in-frame clones alone and lacks a portion of them. Among about 120,000 clones listed, roughly 50% were seen once. The sequencing sample was made of NKG2D-low CD8+ T cells sorted from blood. The receptors were gathered from a human donor with alopecia areata.

CDR3 DNA sequence: TGTGCCAGCAGCGCCCAGCGGGGGTCCCCTGAGGATGAGCAGTTCTTC. Translation gives CASSAQRGSPEDEQFF. The rearrangement links TRBV9 to TRBJ2-1; 8 nucleotides match TRBD2. J lost 8 bases, V lost 3 bases, and 13 bases had no gene match. CDR3 length: 16 amino acids. CDR1 is SGDLS, CDR2 YYNGEE, per germline.

This chain uses TRBV4-1 with TRBJ2-5, with D possibly TRBD2 on 6 matching bases. V was trimmed by 4 bases and J by 4 bases, leaving 13 bases between them. This CDR3 spans 14 amino acids. Per germline, CDR1 MGHRA and CDR2 YSYEKL. In nucleotides, the CDR3 is TGCGCCAGCAGCCCGGGGACTGAGTTAGAGACCCAGTACTTC. Its translation is CASSPGTELETQYF.

J is TRBJ2-7 and V is TRBV2; D may be TRBD2 (5 bases). The CDR3 has 18 residues. Trimming pared 1 base from V and 0 bases from J, leaving 19 bases between. CDR1 and CDR2 from the germline V gene are SNHLY and FYNNEI. CDR3 amino acids: CASSEGPLTRALSYEQYF. The CDR3 region has the DNA TGTGCCAGCAGTGAAGGCCCCTTGACGCGGGCCCTCTCCTACGAGCAGTACTTC.

In this sample, this clone turned up a few times. The chain is built from TRBV2 and TRBJ2-2; TRBD2 agrees at 9 bases. The trim removed 5 bases at V and 1 base at J, leaving 8 bases unmatched. From germline, CDR1 is SNHLY and CDR2 FYNNEI. The CDR3 loop spans 17 amino acids. The CDR3 bases are TGTGCCAGCAGTTGGGATTCAGCGGGAGGGAACACCGGGGAGCTGTTTTTT. It is translated as CASSWDSAGGNTGELFF.

This clone was seen a few times. The chain employs TRBV7-9 and TRBJ2-3; 9 nucleotides match TRBD1. Germline V gene lookup returns CDR1 SEHNR and CDR2 FQNEAQ (reference sequence). This CDR3 contains 17 residues. V lost 7 bases, J lost 2 bases, and 13 bases stayed unmatched. This CDR3 is CASIPFFRTGATDTQYF. The CDR3 nucleotides are TGTGCCAGCATCCCGTTTTTCCGGACAGGGGCCACAGATACGCAGTATTTT.

The chain carries TRBV4-1 and TRBJ1-2; D is uncertain. The V gene lost 1 base and the J gene lost 5 bases, with 11 bases spanning the gap. CDR3 length equals 14 residues. Germline CDR1 is MGHRA and CDR2 is YSYEKL. The CDR3 DNA follows: TGCGCCAGCAGCCAAGGAACGGAGCTTTATGGCTACACCTTC. It specifies CASSQGTELYGYTF.

Written as DNA, the CDR3 is TGCAGCGTTGTTTCGACAGGGCGCTATGGCTACACCTTC. Translated: CSVVSTGRYGYTF. The V and J genes are TRBV29-1 and TRBJ1-2; TRBD1 matches 7 bases. J lost 4 bases, V lost 4 bases, and 6 bases had no gene match. Germline CDR1 and CDR2: SQVTM and ANQGSEA. This CDR3 comprises 13 residues.

The rearrangement links TRBV29-1 to TRBJ2-7; D is tentatively TRBD1 or TRBD2 (5 bases each). From germline, CDR1 is SQVTM and CDR2 ANQGSEA. The CDR3 totals 14 residues. V lost 3 bases and J lost 6, with 18 bases in between. This chain's CDR3 is CSVDPGRLSGEQYF. CDR3 sequence (DNA): TGCAGCGTTGATCCGGGACGGCTGTCCGGCGAGCAGTACTTC.

V is TRBV2 and J is TRBJ2-3; tentative D call: TRBD1 (6 bases). The germline V and J ends were trimmed by 6 bases and 2 bases, with 12 bases remaining between them. Germline lookup yields CDR1 SNHLY and CDR2 FYNNEI. The CDR3 has 14 amino acids. CDR3 sequence (DNA): TGTGCCAGCAGGGTTGGACAGAACACAGATACGCAGTATTTT. Its translation: CASRVGQNTDTQYF.

The sample holds one count of this clone. J is TRBJ2-7 and V is TRBV27; the match to TRBD2 covers 7 bases. The CDR3 length is 16 residues. J was trimmed by 1 base and V by 4 bases; bases with no gene match: 10. CDR1 and CDR2 from the germline V gene are MNHEY and SMNVEV (reference sequence). CDR3: CASSYSSPAGSYEQYF. The CDR3 nucleotides read TGTGCCAGCAGTTACTCCTCGCCAGCGGGGTCCTACGAGCAGTACTTC.

CDR3: CSVAPAGLAGDNEQFF. The DNA of the CDR3 is TGCAGCGTTGCCCCGGCAGGACTAGCGGGAGATAATGAGCAGTTCTTC. This sequence joins TRBV29-1 and TRBJ2-1; 13 positions agree with TRBD2. From germline, CDR1 is SQVTM and CDR2 ANQGSEA. Trimming removed 4 bases from V and 7 bases from J; junction bases left unmatched: 10. The CDR3 runs to 16 residues.

The chain recombines TRBV29-1 with TRBJ2-3; tentatively, D is TRBD2 (5 bases). V was pared by 4 bases and J by 6 bases, with 8 bases between. Germline loops: CDR1 SQVTM, CDR2 ANQGSEA. The CDR3 is 11 amino acids. The CDR3 region is CSVAGDDTQYF. The CDR3 DNA sequence: TGCAGCGTTGCCGGGGATGATACGCAGTATTTT.

This clone was recorded many times. This chain joins TRBV28 and TRBJ2-6; maybe TRBD1 (5 bases). V was clipped by 5 bases and J by 0 bases, with 8 bases between them. The germline V gene encodes CDR1 MDHEN and CDR2 SYDVKM. The length of the CDR3 is 15 residues. The CDR3 sequence: CASSKQVSGANVLTF. CDR3 bases: TGTGCCAGCAGTAAACAGGTCTCTGGGGCCAACGTCCTGACTTTC.

The chain has TRBV29-1 and TRBJ2-1; 7 bases line up with TRBD2. J lost 0 bases, V lost 7 bases, and 6 bases had no gene match. This CDR3 is 14 amino acids long. Germline V gene sequence: CDR1 SQVTM, CDR2 ANQGSEA. CDR3 sequence reads: CSALAESSYNEQFF. CDR3 bases: TGCAGCGCGCTAGCGGAGAGCTCCTACAATGAGCAGTTCTTC.

This clone appeared a few times. V gene TRBV28 combines with J gene TRBJ2-5; 8 bases match TRBD2. There are 12 residues in the CDR3. V lost 11 bases, J lost 5 bases, and 7 bases stayed unmatched. Per the germline V gene, CDR1 is MDHEN and CDR2 is SYDVKM. Here the CDR3 reads CAAGGRTETQYF. The CDR3 coding sequence is TGTGCCGCGGGCGGGAGGACGGAGACCCAGTACTTC.

Written as DNA, the CDR3 is TGTGCCAGCAGTGTTTCCTACGAGCAGTACTTC. Protein: CASSVSYEQYF. The rearrangement joins TRBV2 to TRBJ2-7; D is unclear. CDR3 size: 11 residues. With 4 bases removed from V and 1 base from J, the gap between germline ends came to 2 bases. In germline, CDR1 is SNHLY, CDR2 FYNNEI.

This clone was observed a handful of times. The chain is built from TRBV30 and TRBJ2-7; the match to TRBD1 covers 8 bases. This CDR3 has 14 residues. The germline gives CDR1 GTSNPN, CDR2 SVGIG (reference sequence). Unmatched junction bases numbered 11, after V lost 3 bases and J lost 7 bases. The CDR3 nucleotides are TGTGCCTGGAGCTCCGGGCAGGGGGCGGAGGAGCAGTACTTC. It translates to CAWSSGQGAEEQYF.

This chain uses TRBV29-1 with TRBJ2-7; 9 bases match TRBD2. The ends lost 3 bases at V and 1 base at J; junction bases unmatched: 4. This CDR3 has 14 residues. Germline assignment: CDR1 SQVTM and CDR2 ANQGSEA. CDR3 residues: CSVEMTSGSYEQYF. CDR3 in DNA: TGCAGCGTTGAGATGACTAGCGGATCCTACGAGCAGTACTTC.

This clone has just one count. The V call is TRBV13, the J call TRBJ2-7; TRBD1 agrees at 8 bases. Germline V CDR1 and CDR2: PRHDT, FYEKMQ (reference sequence). The ends lost 5 bases at V and 4 bases at J; junction bases unmatched: 10. The CDR3 consists of 15 residues. DNA of the CDR3: TGTGCCAGCAGCCCCCCGGACAGGGTGGCGTACGAGCAGTACTTC. This translates into CASSPPDRVAYEQYF.

This sequence joins TRBV5-6 and TRBJ2-7; TRBD1 might be the D (5 bases). The V gene lost 3 bases and the J gene lost 5 bases, with 9 bases spanning the gap. Germline V lookup: CDR1 SGHDT, CDR2 YYEEEE. There are 12 residues in the CDR3. Here the CDR3 DNA reads TGTGCCAGCAGCTCCAGGGTCCACGAGCAGTACTTC. Residues: CASSSRVHEQYF. Based on the CDR3 plus reference TRBV5-6 and TRBJ2-7, the full variable domain is DAGVTQSPTHLIKTRGQQVTLRCSPKSGHDTVSWYQQALGQGPQFIFQYYEEEERQRGNFPDRFSGHQFPNYSSELNVNALLLGDSALYLCASSSRVHEQYFGPGTRLTVT.

This clone has a handful of counts. V usage is TRBV29-1 and J usage is TRBJ1-1; D ambiguous. With 0 bases removed from V and 3 bases from J, the gap between germline ends came to 8 bases. The CDR3 is made up of 13 amino acids. The germline V gene has CDR1 SQVTM and CDR2 ANQGSEA. CDR3 DNA sequence: TGCAGCGTTGAAGAGGGCGGCGACACTGAAGCTTTCTTT. It encodes CSVEEGGDTEAFF.

This chain connects TRBV11-2 to TRBJ2-4, with D hard to call. The CDR3 extends over 14 amino acids. CDR1 and CDR2 from the germline V gene are SGHAT and FQNNGV. Trimming removed 5 bases from V and 8 bases from J, with 16 bases in between. CDR3 amino acids: CASSTVLGVDIQYF. CDR3 nucleotides: TGTGCCAGCAGCACCGTTTTGGGCGTGGACATTCAGTACTTC. Full variable domain (remainder filled in from reference TRBV11-2 and TRBJ2-4): EAGVAQSPRYKIIEKRQSVAFWCNPISGHATLYWYQQILGQGPKLLIQFQNNGVVDDSQLPKDRFSAERLKGVDSTLKIQPAKLEDSAVYLCASSTVLGVDIQYFGAGTRLSVL.

J is TRBJ2-1 and V is TRBV28, with 11 positions matching TRBD2. Germline V lookup: CDR1 MDHEN, CDR2 SYDVKM. The CDR3 consists of 17 residues. V was clipped by 3 bases and J by 9 bases; unmatched bases: 13. CDR3 sequence reads: CASSLKKLTSGGREQFF. CDR3 in DNA: TGTGCCAGCAGTTTGAAGAAACTCACTAGCGGGGGACGTGAGCAGTTCTTC. Based on the CDR3 plus reference TRBV28 and TRBJ2-1, the full variable domain is DVKVTQSSRYLVKRTGEKVFLECVQDMDHENMFWYRQDPGLGLRLIYFSYDVKMKEKGDIPEGYSVSREKKERFSLILESASTNQTSMYLCASSLKKLTSGGREQFFGPGTRLTVL.

This clone showed up just once. This chain links TRBV28 with TRBJ2-7; D may be TRBD1 (7 bases). Germline CDR1 is MDHEN and CDR2 is SYDVKM. The CDR3 loop spans 15 amino acids. The V and J ends lost 4 bases and 0 bases respectively, with 13 bases between them. DNA of the CDR3: TGTGCCAGCAGTTCAAGGGGGCGGGGCTCCTACGAGCAGTACTTC. This translates into CASSSRGRGSYEQYF.

This clone was detected only a few times. The chain recombines TRBV28 with TRBJ2-1, with 12 bases lining up with TRBD2. The CDR3 spans 13 residues. Unmatched junction bases numbered 2, after V lost 6 bases and J lost 8 bases. Germline-derived CDR1 and CDR2 are MDHEN and SYDVKM. CDR3 in amino acids: CASRTSGSYEQFF. The CDR3 nucleotides are TGTGCCAGCAGGACTAGCGGGAGCTATGAGCAGTTCTTC.

The V gene is TRBV13, the J gene TRBJ1-2; tentative D call: TRBD1 (5 bases). The CDR3 sequence is 14 residues long. From germline, CDR1 is PRHDT and CDR2 FYEKMQ (reference sequence). Between the trimmed V and J ends, which lost 3 bases and 3 bases, there was a span of 11 bases. This CDR3 is CASSFRDADYGYTF. Written as DNA, the CDR3 is TGTGCCAGCAGCTTCCGGGACGCCGACTATGGCTACACCTTC.

This clone occurred a few times. The chain links TRBV5-1 to TRBJ2-1; 7 nucleotides line up with TRBD1. The V and J ends lost 3 bases and 4 bases, in that order; junction bases with no gene match: 1. The CDR3 extends over 13 amino acids. Germline V gives CDR1 SGHRS, CDR2 YFSETQ. CDR3 loop: CASSWGQYNEQFF. The CDR3 bases are TGCGCCAGCAGCTGGGGACAGTACAATGAGCAGTTCTTC.

V usage is TRBV29-1 and J usage is TRBJ2-7; a weak D match, TRBD2 (5 bases). Germline assignment: CDR1 SQVTM and CDR2 ANQGSEA. Trimming pared 2 bases from V and 1 base from J, leaving 12 bases between. The CDR3 covers 14 residues. CDR3 DNA: TGCAGCGTTGAAAACCCGGAGGAGTCCTACGAGCAGTACTTC. Its translation is CSVENPEESYEQYF.

This clone was detected a few times. This chain joins TRBV29-1 and TRBJ2-2, with D perhaps being TRBD1 or TRBD2 (5 bases each). V was clipped by 4 bases and J by 3 bases, with 15 bases between them. Germline V gives CDR1 SQVTM, CDR2 ANQGSEA. The CDR3 is made up of 15 amino acids. CDR3 nucleotides: TGCAGCGTTGCAGTCCAGTTGGGGGACACCGGGGAGCTGTTTTTT. As protein: CSVAVQLGDTGELFF.

This clone was detected a few times. The chain couples TRBV2 to TRBJ1-1; D gene ambiguous. The ends were cut back, 3 bases at V and 8 bases at J, with 10 bases in the middle. This CDR3 is built from 12 residues. Germline V gene data show CDR1 as SNHLY and CDR2 as FYNNEI. CDR3 region: CASSEAGQEAFF. The CDR3 DNA sequence: TGTGCCAGCAGTGAGGCGGGTCAGGAAGCTTTCTTT.